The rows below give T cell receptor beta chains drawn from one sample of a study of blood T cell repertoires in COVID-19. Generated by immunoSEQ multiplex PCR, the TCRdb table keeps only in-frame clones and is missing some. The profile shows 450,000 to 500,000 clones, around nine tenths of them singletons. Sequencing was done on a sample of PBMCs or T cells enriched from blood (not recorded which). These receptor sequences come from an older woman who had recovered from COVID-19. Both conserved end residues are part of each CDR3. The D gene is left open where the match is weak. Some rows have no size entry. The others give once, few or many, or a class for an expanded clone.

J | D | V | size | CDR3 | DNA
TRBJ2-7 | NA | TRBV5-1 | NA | CASSPGGTVREQYF | TGCGCCAGCAGCCCTGGAGGGACGGTGAGAGAGCAGTACTTC
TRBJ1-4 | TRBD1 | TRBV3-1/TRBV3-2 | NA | CASSRTGRKKLFF | TGTGCCAGCAGTCGGACAGGGAGGAAAAAACTGTTTTTT
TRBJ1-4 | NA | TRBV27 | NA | CASSLRGRGVIRDEKLFF | TGTGCCAGCAGTTTACGAGGGAGGGGAGTAATACGTGATGAAAAACTGTTTTTT
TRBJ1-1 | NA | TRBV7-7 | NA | CASSRQANTEAFF | TGTGCTAGCAGCCGACAGGCAAACACTGAAGCTTTCTTT
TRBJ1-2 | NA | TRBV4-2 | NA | CASSQVAARGYTF | TGTGCCAGCAGCCAAGTGGCTGCGAGGGGCTACACCTTC
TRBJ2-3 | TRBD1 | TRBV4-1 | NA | CASSQEQGAFDTQYF | TGCGCCAGCAGCCAAGAACAGGGGGCGTTTGATACGCAGTATTTT
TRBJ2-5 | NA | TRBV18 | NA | CASSPERTALLETQYF | TGTGCCAGCTCACCAGAAAGGACAGCTCTCCTAGAGACCCAGTACTTC
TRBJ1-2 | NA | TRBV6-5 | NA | CASSYQGRNYGYTF | TGTGCCAGCAGTTACCAGGGCAGGAACTATGGCTACACCTTC
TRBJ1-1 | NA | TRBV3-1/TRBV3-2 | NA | CASSQYSGWNTEAFF | TGTGCCAGCAGCCAATATTCGGGGTGGAACACTGAAGCTTTCTTT
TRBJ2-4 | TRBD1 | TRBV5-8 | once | CASTRTGVYKNIQYF | TGTGCCAGCACAAGAACAGGGGTCTACAAAAACATTCAGTACTTC
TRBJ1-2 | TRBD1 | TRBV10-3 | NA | CAITSTGGRGYTF | TGTGCCATCACTTCGACAGGGGGCAGAGGCTACACCTTC
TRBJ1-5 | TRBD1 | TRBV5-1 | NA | CASSWGTEGNQPQHF | TGCGCCAGCAGCTGGGGGACAGAGGGAAATCAGCCCCAGCATTTT
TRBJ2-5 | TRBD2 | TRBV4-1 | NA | CASSQDLVAGETQYF | TGCGCCAGCAGCCAAGATCTGGTAGCGGGGGAGACCCAGTACTTC
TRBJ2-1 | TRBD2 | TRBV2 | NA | CASSASGGVPNEQFF | TGTGCCAGCAGTGCTAGCGGGGGGGTACCCAATGAGCAGTTCTTC